The following is a T cell receptor beta chain sequence with its context. Its antigen remains unidentified. PCR was performed using 60 Vbeta and 13 Jbeta primers. Sequenced by immunoSEQ multiplex PCR; TCRdb stores in-frame clones only, minus some. The sample has roughly 110,000 clones, more than 70% seen once. This record belongs to a study of cytomegalovirus exposure and HLA in healthy donors. Study context: Early released data had about 80 million unique TCRs, all coming from HLA-typed donors. Regarding the study as a whole: Segments of the TCR beta V type were, in most cases, productive about 90% or about 30% of the time in an earlier analysis. The investigators catalogued 164 TCR beta chains as cytomegalovirus-associated. The records held CMV serostatus as the only immune exposure information.

V lost 3 bases and J 5 bases, leaving 7 bases between the germline ends. Germline CDR1 reads SGHAT; CDR2 reads FQNNGV. This CDR3 has 13 residues. This chain links TRBV11-2 with TRBJ2-2; possible D gene TRBD1, 6 bases. This TCR was recovered from a man between 40 and 49 years old in good health and CMV-seronegative. Sequencing was performed on PBMCs. For the CDR3, the DNA is TGTGCCAGCAGCTTTCAGGGGACCGGGGAGCTGTTTTTT. This sequence encodes CASSFQGTGELFF.